One T cell receptor beta chain is described in this entry. The data stem from a study of low-dose radiotherapy and immunotherapy resistance in tumors. Background on the study: Cohort 1 received 0.5 Gy per fraction every 2 weeks, totaling 6.5 Gy. Administration of intravenous cyclophosphamide at 200 mg/m2 took place every two weeks, one day before radiation and immunotherapy.

The time point denotes: before trial treatment. Enrollment required an advanced solid tumor negative for tumor-infiltrating lymphocytes. TRAV- and TRBV-specific primers were used for first-strand cDNA, which covered alpha and beta chains. Both a constant-region primer and a V-primer adapter served to amplify TCRs across 15 to 25 PCR cycles. Researchers amplified the isolated mRNA using in vitro transcription. TCRdb fed the reads into MiXCR, producing one record per CDR3 protein. The table records around 79,000 distinct CDR3 sequences, approximately 17% of them present only once. Trimming cost V 1 base and J 7 bases, with 10 bases left between them. The CDR3 covers 14 residues. Germline loops: CDR1 SGHVS, CDR2 FNYEAQ.

This TCR was recovered from a male donor with prostate cancer. The rearrangement uses TRBV7-6 and TRBJ1-4; possibly TRBD1 for D (6 bases). This sample comprised PBMCs, obtained before treatment. CDR3 in amino acids: CASSLGLGAEKLFF. The CDR3 bases are TGTGCCAGCAGCTTAGGGTTGGGGGCTGAAAAACTGTTTTTT. Together with reference TRBV7-6 and TRBJ1-4, the CDR3 gives the full variable domain: GAGVSQSPRYKVTKRGQDVALRCDPISGHVSLYWYRQALGQGPEFLTYFNYEAQQDKSGLPNDRFSAERPEGSISTLTIQRTEQRDSAMYRCASSLGLGAEKLFFGSGTQLSVL.